The rows below give T cell receptor beta chains drawn from one sample of a study of T cells in Graves' hyperthyroidism and ophthalmopathy. MiXCR, run by TCRdb on the multiplex PCR reads, gives a single entry per CDR3 protein. This table holds some 270,000 distinct CDR3 sequences, about an eighth found once. Sequencing used blood. The receptors originated from a woman younger than 45 with Graves' hyperthyroidism that later progressed to Graves' ophthalmopathy. Both conserved end residues are part of each CDR3. The order of the fields is clone size, V gene, D gene, J gene, CDR3 DNA, CDR3 protein. The D gene is left open where the match is weak. Size values are once, few and many counts, or a class for expanded clones, and some rows have none.

>many|TRBV7-9|NA|TRBJ2-1
TGTGCCAGCAGCGCTAGCGTCCTCACTGAGCAGTTCTTC
CASSASVLTEQFF
>few|TRBV20-1|TRBD2|TRBJ2-7
TGCAGTGCTAGGGGACTAGCGGGTTCCTACGAGCAGTACTTC
CSARGLAGSYEQYF
>many|TRBV6-1|NA|TRBJ1-6
TGTGCCAGCAGTCCATTCTCCTATAATTCACCCCTCCACTTT
CASSPFSYNSPLHF
>NA|TRBV19|NA|TRBJ2-4
TGTGCCAGTCGGAGCCCTGGAGGGGTCGGAGACATTCAGTACTTC
CASRSPGGVGDIQYF
>many|TRBV7-8|NA|TRBJ2-7
TGTGCCAGCAGCTCCAACTCCTACGAGCAGTACTTC
CASSSNSYEQYF
>once|TRBV20-1|TRBD1|TRBJ1-6
TGCAGTGCTAGAGATCCAGGGGGAAATTCACCCCTCCACTTT
CSARDPGGNSPLHF
>NA|TRBV5-1|NA|TRBJ2-7
TGCGCCAGCAGCTTGGGGACGTCTAGTCGCGACCAGTACTTC
CASSLGTSSRDQYF
>few|TRBV27|NA|TRBJ1-4
TGTGCCAGCAGTTCTTGGTCCCTTGGGGCAAAACTGTTTTTT
CASSSWSLGAKLFF
>NA|TRBV4-1|TRBD2|TRBJ2-7
TGCGCCAGCAGCCAACCAGCGGGGGGGGCCCCCTACGAGCAGTACTTC
CASSQPAGGAPYEQYF
>few|TRBV19|NA|TRBJ1-5
TGTGCCAGTAGTTTTTCACAGGGTCAGCCCCAGCATTTT
CASSFSQGQPQHF
>many|TRBV28|NA|TRBJ1-1
TGTGCCAGCAGTTTATTCGAGGGCTTGGAGAACACTGAAGCTTTCTTT
CASSLFEGLENTEAFF
>few|TRBV2|NA|TRBJ2-2
TGTGCCAGCTGGAAGGGCGGGGAGCTGTTTTTT
CASWKGGELFF
>few|TRBV20-1|NA|TRBJ2-3
TGCAGTGCTACCCAGCGGACGACAGATACGCAGTATTTT
CSATQRTTDTQYF
>many|TRBV28|TRBD1|TRBJ1-2
TGTGCCAGCACCATGGCGGGACAGAACTATGGCTACACCTTC
CASTMAGQNYGYTF
>many|TRBV7-3|NA|TRBJ2-5
TGTGCCAGCAGCCCCCAACCGGGCGCCCTCCAAGAGACCCAGTACTTC
CASSPQPGALQETQYF
>many|TRBV28|NA|TRBJ2-5
TGTGCCAGCAGATCCGGGACTTTGTACCAAGAGACCCAGTACTTC
CASRSGTLYQETQYF
>many|TRBV2|TRBD2|TRBJ2-1
TGTGCCAGCAGTGAAGGAATGCTAGCGGGCTACAATGAGCAGTTCTTC
CASSEGMLAGYNEQFF
>NA|TRBV4-2|NA|TRBJ2-3
TGTGCCAGCAGCCAAGATCTGGGACCAGATACGCAGTATTTT
CASSQDLGPDTQYF
>NA|TRBV5-4|TRBD2|TRBJ2-3
TGTGCCAGCAACGTAGCGGGATACACAGATACGCAGTATTTT
CASNVAGYTDTQYF
>many|TRBV3-1|NA|TRBJ1-1
TGTGCCAGCAGCCATGGCGGGAACACTGAAGCTTTCTTT
CASSHGGNTEAFF
>many|TRBV3-1|TRBD1|TRBJ1-1
TGTGCCAGCAGGGGACAGGCCACTGAAGCTTTCTTT
CASRGQATEAFF
>many|TRBV12-3/TRBV12-4|NA|TRBJ2-1
TGTGCCAGCAGTCTCCCGTGGGACTCGAACAATGAGCAGTTCTTC
CASSLPWDSNNEQFF
>many|TRBV11-3|NA|TRBJ1-1
TGTGCCAGCAGCTCCGGAGGGGACACTGAAGCTTTCTTT
CASSSGGDTEAFF
>NA|TRBV7-9|TRBD2|TRBJ2-2
TGTGCCAGCAGCGTAGCGGGAGCTTACACCGGGGAGCTGTTTTTT
CASSVAGAYTGELFF
>many|TRBV28|NA|TRBJ2-7
TGTGCCAGCAGTGTGGGACCCTCCGAGCAGTACTTC
CASSVGPSEQYF
>many|TRBV2|TRBD2|TRBJ2-7
TGTGCCAGCAGCGGAGTACTAGCGGGCTCCTACGAGCAGTACTTC
CASSGVLAGSYEQYF
>many|TRBV28|TRBD1|TRBJ1-2
TGTGCCAGCATTAGGGGGCGGACTAACTATGGCTACACCTTC
CASIRGRTNYGYTF
>NA|TRBV9|TRBD2|TRBJ2-5
TGTGCCAGCAGCCTCCTCTCCTCACGGGCGGGGTCGGGACTAGGCTCAGAGACCCAGTACTTC
CASSLLSSRAGSGLGSETQYF
>many|TRBV7-7|TRBD1|TRBJ2-5
TGTGCTAGCAGTTCTACAGGGGGCCAAGAGACCCAGTACTTC
CASSSTGGQETQYF
>many|TRBV6-1|NA|TRBJ2-2
TGTGCCAGCAGCCCCGGAGCCGGGGAGCTGTTTTTT
CASSPGAGELFF
>many|TRBV7-2|NA|TRBJ2-7
TGTGCCAGCAGCTTAATAGGACTGAGTTCCTACGAGCAGTACTTC
CASSLIGLSSYEQYF
>many|TRBV12-3/TRBV12-4|TRBD2|TRBJ2-7
TGTGCCAGCAGGGGGGGACTAGGAGGCCTCCACGAGCAGTACTTC
CASRGGLGGLHEQYF
>many|TRBV7-3|NA|TRBJ2-3
TGTGCCAGCAGCCCCACTACCCTGAGCACAGATACGCAGTATTTT
CASSPTTLSTDTQYF